These 20 T cell receptor beta chains were sequenced from one sample in a study of lymphopenia after photon versus proton radiotherapy. Sequenced by immunoSEQ multiplex PCR; TCRdb stores in-frame clones only, minus some. This sample has tens of thousands of clones, with more than 70% found just once. Sequencing was performed on peripheral blood, taken from a patient treated with proton-based radiotherapy. These receptors all come from a man aged 60 to 75 with pancreatic cancer.

The CDR3 here is CASSRTGTGRKLFF. DNA of the CDR3: TGTGCCAGCAGTAGAACCGGGACAGGGCGAAAACTGTTTTTT. The chain couples TRBV28 to TRBJ1-4, with TRBD1 identical over 9 bases. Germline lookup yields CDR1 MDHEN and CDR2 SYDVKM. This CDR3 is 14 amino acids long. The V gene end was trimmed by 5 bases and the J gene end by 10 bases; junction bases not matched to a gene: 8.

The chain uses TRBV11-1 and TRBJ2-1, with TRBD2 identical over 9 bases. Losses at the gene ends were 1 base for V and 12 bases for J; bases not matched to a gene: 13. CDR1 SGHAT and CDR2 FQDESV come from the germline V gene (reference sequence). The CDR3 totals 16 residues. The CDR3 spells CASSLVASGTFLWQFF. CDR3 bases: TGTGCCAGCAGCTTAGTGGCTAGCGGGACCTTCCTATGGCAGTTCTTC.

The genes are TRBV11-3 and TRBJ2-7, with TRBD1 matching over 7 bases. With 4 bases clipped from V and 2 bases from J, the junction kept 14 bases outside the gene matches. The CDR3 is 17 residues long. Germline lookup yields CDR1 SGHNT and CDR2 YENEEA. The CDR3 nucleotides read TGTGCCAGCAGCTCCGTATGGGGGCAGGGGGTAGCCTACGAGCAGTACTTC. The encoded protein is CASSSVWGQGVAYEQYF. Supplemented by reference TRBV11-3 and TRBJ2-7, the full variable domain reads EAGVVQSPRYKIIEKKQPVAFWCNPISGHNTLYWYLQNLGQGPELLIRYENEEAVDDSQLPKDRFSAERLKGVDSTLKIQPAELGDSAVYLCASSSVWGQGVAYEQYFGPGTRLTVT.

This clone has a handful of counts. This sequence joins TRBV10-3 and TRBJ2-3; D is tentatively TRBD1 or TRBD2 (5 bases each). Trimming cost V 7 bases and J 3 bases, with 14 bases left between them. The CDR3 covers 14 residues. Germline CDR1 reads ENHRY; CDR2 reads SYGVKD. The CDR3 nucleotides are TGTGCCATCAAGGGACCCGAGTTTACAGATACGCAGTATTTT. Translation gives CAIKGPEFTDTQYF.

The chain links TRBV29-1 to TRBJ2-5; D is possibly TRBD1 or TRBD2 (5 bases each). Germline loops: CDR1 SQVTM, CDR2 ANQGSEA. The CDR3 consists of 13 residues. Trimming removed 1 base at V and 4 bases at J, with 10 bases between. The CDR3 region is CSVEGAGRETQYF. CDR3 in DNA: TGCAGCGTTGAAGGGGCAGGGAGAGAGACCCAGTACTTC. The full variable domain, in which reference TRBV29-1 and TRBJ2-5 provide the parts outside the CDR3, is SAVISQKPSRDICQRGTSLTIQCQVDSQVTMMFWYRQQPGQSLTLIATANQGSEATYESGFVIDKFPISRPNLTFSTLTVSNMSPEDSSIYLCSVEGAGRETQYFGPGTRLLVL.

V is TRBV5-8 and J is TRBJ1-5; TRBD1 might be the D (5 bases). Germline V gives CDR1 SGHTS, CDR2 YDEGEE. The CDR3 runs to 16 residues. Trimming shortened V by 0 bases and J by 0 bases, and 10 bases separated the two germline ends. CDR3 in DNA: TGTGCCAGCAGCTTGGAACAGGTTTATAGCAATCAGCCCCAGCATTTT. Its protein is CASSLEQVYSNQPQHF.

This sequence joins TRBV18 and TRBJ2-2, with TRBD2 as a possible D gene (5 bases). V was shortened by 3 bases and J by 4 bases, with 9 bases between the two germline ends. CDR1 is KGHSH, CDR2 LQKENI, per germline. CDR3 length equals 14 residues. CDR3: CASSPLATTGELFF. In DNA form, the CDR3 reads TGTGCCAGCTCACCTTTAGCGACCACCGGGGAGCTGTTTTTT.

The chain has TRBV11-3 and TRBJ2-2; D tentatively fits TRBD1 or TRBD2 (5 bases each). The CDR3 is 15 residues long. CDR1 and CDR2 from the germline V gene are SGHNT and YENEEA. Trimming left V 5 bases short and J 3 bases short, with 13 bases between. The CDR3 DNA reads TGTGCCAGCAGCAGCCGGGACGGATACACCGGGGAGCTGTTTTTT. Its translation is CASSSRDGYTGELFF.

This clone was seen just once. The chain combines TRBV6-6 with TRBJ2-5; D is uncertain. There are 13 residues in the CDR3. V lost 1 base and J lost 1, with 4 bases in between. CDR1 is MNHNY and CDR2 is SVGAGI in the germline V gene (reference sequence). CDR3 DNA: TGTGCCAGCAGTTACTACATCCAAGAGACCCAGTACTTC. Residues: CASSYYIQETQYF.

This sequence joins TRBV10-2 and TRBJ2-1; D gene unclear. This CDR3 contains 9 residues. The germline V gene has CDR1 WSHSY and CDR2 SAAADI. The V gene lost 5 bases and the J gene lost 13 bases, with 6 bases spanning the gap. Here the CDR3 reads CASSPGQFF. The CDR3 region has the DNA TGCGCCAGCAGTCCAGGACAGTTCTTC.

As to this clone: A much more abundant neighbour one base away suggests this may be a read error. V is TRBV20-1 and J is TRBJ2-7, with D uncertain. CDR3 length: 11 amino acids. The V gene's germline CDR1 is DFQATT and CDR2 SNEGSKA (reference sequence). V was trimmed by 5 bases and J by 5 bases, leaving 10 bases between them. The CDR3: CSALPGNEQYF. The CDR3 region has the DNA TGCAGTGCTTTACCGGGTAACGAGCAGTACTTC.

J is TRBJ2-2 and V is TRBV30; possible D gene TRBD2, 6 bases. Trimming took off 2 bases at V and 5 bases at J, with 15 bases between the two ends. The CDR3 covers 15 residues. Germline-derived CDR1 and CDR2 are GTSNPN and SVGIG (reference sequence). CDR3 loop: CAWSLGGRLTGELFF. As DNA, the CDR3 is TGTGCCTGGAGTTTAGGAGGGAGACTAACCGGGGAGCTGTTTTTT.

This clone was seen repeatedly, ten times or more. The rearrangement joins TRBV30 to TRBJ1-2; TRBD1 aligns across 10 bases. The CDR3 spans 12 residues. Germline V gene sequence: CDR1 GTSNPN, CDR2 SVGIG (reference sequence). Trimming cost V 1 base and J 7 bases; bases outside gene matches: 0. CDR3 nucleotide sequence: TGTGCCTGGAGTGGGACAGGGGGTGGCTACACCTTC. This sequence encodes CAWSGTGGGYTF.

V and J are TRBV5-1 and TRBJ2-1; the match to TRBD2 covers 10 bases. The CDR3 spans 15 residues. Unmatched junction bases numbered 7, after V lost 2 bases and J lost 8 bases. Germline CDR1 reads SGHRS; CDR2 reads YFSETQ. The CDR3 region is CASSLSSGRVYEQFF. CDR3 in DNA: TGCGCCAGCAGCTTATCTAGCGGGAGAGTCTATGAGCAGTTCTTC.

This clone was picked up one time. The rearrangement uses TRBV27 and TRBJ2-2, with 8 bases aligning to TRBD1. The CDR3 is 16 amino acids. Germline V gene data show CDR1 as MNHEY and CDR2 as SMNVEV (reference sequence). The ends lost 5 bases at V and 0 bases at J; junction bases unmatched: 5. In DNA, the CDR3 is TGTGCCAGCAGTGGATGGACAGGGTCGAACACCGGGGAGCTGTTTTTT. This gives the protein CASSGWTGSNTGELFF.

The V and J genes are TRBV9 and TRBJ2-1; a weak D match, TRBD2 (5 bases). Germline assignment: CDR1 SGDLS and CDR2 YYNGEE. Trimming stripped 3 bases from V and 9 bases from J, with 16 bases between. The CDR3 totals 14 residues. The CDR3 spells CASSATLGQLEQFF. The CDR3 DNA sequence: TGTGCCAGCAGCGCAACACTAGGCCAGCTTGAGCAGTTCTTC. The whole variable domain, remainder taken from reference TRBV9 and TRBJ2-1, is DSGVTQTPKHLITATGQRVTLRCSPRSGDLSVYWYQQSLDQGLQFLIQYYNGEERAKGNILERFSAQQFPDLHSELNLSSLELGDSALYFCASSATLGQLEQFFGPGTRLTVL.

In DNA form, the CDR3 reads TGCAGCGTCGTGGTCGGGGGCCAGGCCTATGGCTACACCTTC. The encoded protein is CSVVVGGQAYGYTF. The chain couples TRBV29-1 to TRBJ1-2, with D possibly matching TRBD1 (6 bases). V dropped 6 bases and J dropped 4 bases, with 18 bases sitting between them. The CDR3 contains 14 residues. CDR1 is SQVTM, CDR2 ANQGSEA, per germline. Complete variable domain (other parts from reference TRBV29-1 and TRBJ1-2): SAVISQKPSRDICQRGTSLTIQCQVDSQVTMMFWYRQQPGQSLTLIATANQGSEATYESGFVIDKFPISRPNLTFSTLTVSNMSPEDSSIYLCSVVVGGQAYGYTFGSGTRLTVV.

The chain combines TRBV7-2 with TRBJ2-7; TRBD1 agrees at 8 bases. Germline V gene sequence: CDR1 SGHTA, CDR2 FQGNSA. The CDR3 spans 12 residues. V gave up 5 bases and J gave up 6 bases; unmatched junction bases: 3. CDR3 sequence: CASSPTGGEQYF. Here the CDR3 DNA reads TGTGCCAGCAGCCCCACAGGGGGCGAGCAGTACTTC.

This chain uses TRBV9 with TRBJ2-6; D possibly corresponds to TRBD2 (5 bases). Germline-derived CDR1 and CDR2 are SGDLS and YYNGEE. V gave up 3 bases and J gave up 0 bases, with 13 bases separating them. This CDR3 is built from 17 residues. DNA of the CDR3: TGTGCCAGCAGCGGGGAGCTACTGTCCTCTGGGGCCAACGTCCTGACTTTC. Encoded protein: CASSGELLSSGANVLTF. Full variable domain (rest looked up from reference TRBV9 and TRBJ2-6): DSGVTQTPKHLITATGQRVTLRCSPRSGDLSVYWYQQSLDQGLQFLIQYYNGEERAKGNILERFSAQQFPDLHSELNLSSLELGDSALYFCASSGELLSSGANVLTFGAGSRLTVL.

The J gene is TRBJ2-1, the V gene TRBV7-8; TRBD2 matches at 7 bases. The CDR3 is 14 amino acids. V trimming: 3 bases; J trimming: 9 bases; junction bases outside the gene matches: 8. Germline CDR1 SGHVS, CDR2 FQNEAQ. This chain's CDR3 is CASSFAGEMGEQFF. The DNA of the CDR3 is TGTGCCAGCAGCTTTGCGGGAGAGATGGGTGAGCAGTTCTTC.